The rows below give T cell receptor beta chains drawn from one sample of a study of beta chain features in type 1 diabetes. Here immunoSEQ multiplex PCR was the method, and the copy in TCRdb shows in-frame clones only, minus some. The sample yields 200,000 to 300,000 clones, about 20% seen once. Sequencing was done on a sample of naive CD4+ T cells from blood. These receptors all come from a woman aged 40 to 50 with type 1 diabetes. Both conserved end residues are part of each CDR3. The order of the fields is clone size, V gene, D gene, CDR3 protein. A D gene is named only where the DNA matches it firmly. Clone size is not always given. Where it is, it says once, few, many or a class for expanded clones.

few | TRBV25-1 | TRBD2 | CASSDAGGSTDTQYF
NA | TRBV6-5 | NA | CASSYGQKQFF
once | TRBV6-1 | TRBD1 | CAGRRTGEDGYTF
NA | TRBV25-1 | NA | CASSEWDERDEQFF
few | TRBV5-1 | NA | CASSLTGGNSYNEQFF
few | TRBV5-1 | NA | CASSLESGIQYEQYF
NA | TRBV5-4 | TRBD2 | CASSLVLAGADTQYF
NA | TRBV27 | NA | CASSPLQGFTDYGYTF
once | TRBV2 | NA | CASSEEQDYSPLHF
NA | TRBV5-4 | NA | CASSLLGAVQETQYF
NA | TRBV5-1 | NA | CASSLGPGDGQPQHF
few | TRBV11-1 | NA | CASSLTPENTEAFF
few | TRBV7-2 | TRBD2 | CASSKGLAGSQETQYF
few | TRBV4-1 | NA | CASSQVNFGGANVLTF
few | TRBV29-1 | NA | CSVRDSWNTEAFF
NA | TRBV7-3 | NA | CASSSTGSAQPQHF
once | TRBV28 | TRBD1 | CASSRAGTGEEKLFF
NA | TRBV5-4 | NA | CASSSYRVTYGYTF
NA | TRBV18 | TRBD1 | CASTPGQGSTGELFF
NA | TRBV4-1 | TRBD2 | CASSQERGSRTDTQYF
few | TRBV7-9 | NA | CASSLGELEQYF
few | TRBV28 | NA | CASSSSYQDSNQPQHF
few | TRBV5-1 | NA | CASLRDSTSYEQFF
NA | TRBV25-1 | TRBD1 | CASSDHGQGGYQETQYF
NA | TRBV7-3 | NA | CASSLNPGETQYF
once | TRBV19 | NA | CASGHEATEAFF
NA | TRBV28 | NA | CASGQVTVTEAFF
few | TRBV5-6 | TRBD1 | CASSLGSGQGEDGYTF
few | TRBV28 | TRBD2 | CASSPRDYQETQYF
NA | TRBV27 | NA | CASRGGFATNEKLFF
NA | TRBV4-1 | NA | CASSQDRESRQFF
NA | TRBV9 | NA | CASSNSHRPLMGEQYF
few | TRBV11-2 | TRBD1 | CASSRDRGYGYTF
few | TRBV9 | NA | CASSVGILGNTIYF
few | TRBV29-1 | NA | CSVEVRLNTEAFF
few | TRBV6-6 | NA | CASRPSGVDYEQYF
few | TRBV11-2 | TRBD1 | CASSLRRTGDNSPLHF